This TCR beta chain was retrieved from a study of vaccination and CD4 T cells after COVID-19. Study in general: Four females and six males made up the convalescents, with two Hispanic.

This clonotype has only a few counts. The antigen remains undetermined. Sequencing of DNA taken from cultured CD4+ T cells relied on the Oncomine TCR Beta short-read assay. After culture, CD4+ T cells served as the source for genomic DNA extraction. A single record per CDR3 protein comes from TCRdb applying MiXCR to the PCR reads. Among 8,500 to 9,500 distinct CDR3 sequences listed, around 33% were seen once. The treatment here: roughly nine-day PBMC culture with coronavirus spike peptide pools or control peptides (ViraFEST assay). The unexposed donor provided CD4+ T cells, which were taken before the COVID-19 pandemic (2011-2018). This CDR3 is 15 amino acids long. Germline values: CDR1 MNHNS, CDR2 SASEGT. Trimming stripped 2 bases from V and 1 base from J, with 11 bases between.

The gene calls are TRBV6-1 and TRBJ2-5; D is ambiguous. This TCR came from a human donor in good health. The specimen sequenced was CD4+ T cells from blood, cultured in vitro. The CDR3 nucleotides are TGTGCCAGCAGTGAAATCAGCCAGGCCCAAGAGACCCAGTACTTC. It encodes CASSEISQAQETQYF.